One sample yielded the 7 T cell receptor beta chains listed below, sequenced in a study of blood T cell repertoires in COVID-19. Profiled with immunoSEQ multiplex PCR; TCRdb holds only in-frame clones, not every one. Of 55,000 to 75,000 clones listed, roughly 84% are singletons. The sequenced sample consisted of peripheral blood. Receptor source: a man aged 55-75 years with COVID-19, enrolled during active disease.

This clone appeared once. J is TRBJ1-1 and V is TRBV28; D ambiguous. The germline V gene encodes CDR1 MDHEN and CDR2 SYDVKM. The germline V and J ends were trimmed by 3 bases and 5 bases, with 13 bases remaining between them. This CDR3 spans 14 amino acids. DNA for the CDR3: TGTGCCAGCAGTTTTGGGTCACGGAGAACTGAAGCTTTCTTT. Its translation: CASSFGSRRTEAFF.

The chain carries TRBV20-1 and TRBJ2-1, with 9 bases lining up with TRBD2. Germline assignment: CDR1 DFQATT and CDR2 SNEGSKA (reference sequence). Trimming cost V 3 bases and J 4 bases; bases outside gene matches: 10. The CDR3 has 16 residues. Written as DNA, the CDR3 is TGCAGTGCTAGTTTGGGGGGGACTAGCCTTTACAATGAGCAGTTCTTC. It translates to CSASLGGTSLYNEQFF.

This clone has only one observation. The chain recombines TRBV6-5 with TRBJ2-5, with D tentatively TRBD1 (5 bases). Germline V gene sequence: CDR1 MNHEY, CDR2 SVGAGI. The V gene lost 6 bases and the J gene lost 2 bases, with 10 bases spanning the gap. This CDR3 comprises 13 residues. Here the CDR3 reads CASRRQFQETQYF. The CDR3 DNA sequence: TGTGCCAGCAGAAGACAGTTTCAAGAGACCCAGTACTTC.

The CDR3 DNA sequence: TGTGCCAGCAGCCTGGAGGGTCCCAGAGGCTACACCTTC. Its translation is CASSLEGPRGYTF. The V call is TRBV3-1 (or the pseudogene TRBV3-2), the J call TRBJ1-2; D ambiguous. Germline CDR1 reads LGHDT; CDR2 reads YNNKEL (reference sequence). Trimming removed 4 bases at V and 8 bases at J, with 14 bases between. The length of the CDR3 is 13 residues.

This rearrangement joins TRBV10-1 to TRBJ2-7, with 12 bases identical to TRBD1. After removal of 4 bases from V and 3 bases from J, the junction contained 7 bases not matched to a gene. Germline CDR1 is WNHNN and CDR2 is SYGVQD (reference sequence). The CDR3 covers 16 residues. CDR3 sequence: CASSGNRDRGLYEQYF. CDR3 coding DNA: TGCGCCAGCAGTGGGAACCGGGACAGGGGGCTCTACGAGCAGTACTTC.

The V and J genes are TRBV4-2 and TRBJ2-4, with 11 bases identical to TRBD2. V lost 0 bases and J lost 0; bases outside the gene matches: 13. The CDR3 covers 21 residues. The germline V gene has CDR1 LGHNA and CDR2 YNFKEQ. The CDR3 nucleotides read TGTGCCAGCAGCCAAGATTCAGCCGGGACTAGCGGACGCGGAGCCAAAAACATTCAGTACTTC. Encoded protein: CASSQDSAGTSGRGAKNIQYF.

V gene TRBV5-1 combines with J gene TRBJ2-3; 8 positions match TRBD1. The CDR3 is 15 residues long. Per germline, CDR1 SGHRS and CDR2 YFSETQ. V lost 8 bases and J lost 2; bases outside the gene matches: 10. CDR3 DNA sequence: TGCGCCAGTATGAATCCGACAGGGGTCACAGATACGCAGTATTTT. Protein sequence: CASMNPTGVTDTQYF.